These 14 T cell receptor beta chains were all obtained from the same sample, sequenced in a study of cytomegalovirus exposure and HLA in healthy donors. PCR employed 60 Vbeta and 13 Jbeta primers. Profiling relied on immunoSEQ multiplex PCR, and the TCRdb table lists in-frame clones only, not all of them. The sample lists over 110,000 clones, roughly 79% occurring once. Sequenced material: PBMCs. These receptors originate from a young man in good health and CMV-seronegative.

As concerns this clone: One end of the junction does not line up with germline, which may come from a read error. CDR3 bases: TGTTCCAGCAGCCCCCTAGGGGACAGCCAGACAAATAACTATGGCTACACCTTC. This gives the protein CSSSPLGDSQTNNYGYTF. The chain joins TRBV7-9 to TRBJ1-2; 7 nucleotides agree with TRBD1. Germline CDR1 is SEHNR and CDR2 is FQNEAQ (reference sequence). This CDR3 comprises 18 residues.

The chain couples TRBV4-3 to TRBJ2-3; the D gene is possibly TRBD1 (5 bases). This CDR3 has 16 residues. V was pared by 1 base and J by 4 bases, with 15 bases between. CDR1 LGHNA and CDR2 YSLEER come from the germline V gene. Here the CDR3 DNA reads TGCGCCAGCAGCCAAGGGCAGGGCCTCGTTTCAGATACGCAGTATTTT. Translating it yields CASSQGQGLVSDTQYF.

The V call is TRBV11-2, the J call TRBJ2-6, with D unresolved. The CDR3 is made up of 16 amino acids. Between the trimmed V and J ends, which lost 0 bases and 1 base, there was a span of 7 bases. Germline CDR1 reads SGHAT; CDR2 reads FQNNGV. CDR3: CASSLDTRSGANVLTF. The CDR3, as DNA: TGTGCCAGCAGCTTAGACACCAGATCTGGGGCCAACGTCCTGACTTTC.

The V gene is TRBV7-9, the J gene TRBJ1-4, with a tentative D call TRBD1 (5 bases). Germline lookup yields CDR1 SEHNR and CDR2 FQNEAQ (reference sequence). CDR3 length equals 14 residues. Deletions cut 1 base from V and 4 bases from J, with 7 bases between. The CDR3 DNA reads as TGTGCCAGCAGCTTAGGGGGCTTTAATGAAAAACTGTTTTTT. Translating gives CASSLGGFNEKLFF.

This chain connects TRBV6-1 to TRBJ2-1, with D perhaps TRBD2 (6 bases). From germline, CDR1 is MNHNS and CDR2 SASEGT. The V end lost 2 bases, the J end lost 9 bases, and 14 bases lay between the germline ends. CDR3 length: 14 amino acids. This CDR3 is CASSERRRGAEQFF. The CDR3 nucleotides read TGTGCCAGCAGTGAACGCCGGAGGGGCGCTGAGCAGTTCTTC.

This chain links TRBV4-2 with TRBJ1-4; a weak D match, TRBD1 (5 bases). Trimming left V 4 bases short and J 3 bases short, with 12 bases between. CDR3 length equals 15 residues. Germline CDR1 and CDR2: LGHNA and YNFKEQ. CDR3 region: CASSPGVVANEKLFF. CDR3 DNA: TGTGCCAGCAGCCCGGGGGTGGTTGCTAATGAAAAACTGTTTTTT.

On this clone: Compared with germline, one end of the junction differs, possibly owing to a read error. This chain uses TRBV7-9 with TRBJ1-4; no firm D call. The CDR3 runs 17 residues. Germline CDR1 and CDR2: SEHNR and FQNEAQ (reference sequence). The CDR3: CSSSLDTAGRANEKLFF. In nucleotides, the CDR3 is TGTTCCAGCAGCCTAGATACGGCGGGGAGAGCTAATGAAAAACTGTTTTTT.

The chain uses TRBV4-1 and TRBJ1-1; 8 bases agree with TRBD1. The CDR3 is 16 residues long. J lost 5 bases, V lost 2 bases, and 10 bases had no gene match. Germline CDR1 is MGHRA and CDR2 is YSYEKL. Written as DNA, the CDR3 is TGCGCCAGCAGCCAACGAAGCACAGGGGGTTGGACTGAAGCTTTCTTT. This encodes CASSQRSTGGWTEAFF.

In its sample, this clone was seen a few times. The chain links TRBV5-1 to TRBJ2-1, with 7 bases fitting TRBD2. The germline gives CDR1 SGHRS, CDR2 YFSETQ. This CDR3 region has 14 residues. Trimming removed 0 bases from V and 7 bases from J; junction bases left unmatched: 4. CDR3 DNA sequence: TGCGCCAGCAGCTTGGGGGCGGGAGCTAATGAGCAGTTCTTC. As protein: CASSLGAGANEQFF.

In this sample, this clone turned up a few times. The CDR3 is CASSQGTGGLETQYF. In nucleotides, the CDR3 is TGTGCCAGCAGCCAGGGGACAGGGGGTTTAGAGACCCAGTACTTC. The rearrangement joins TRBV5-4 to TRBJ2-5; 11 bases fit TRBD1. After removal of 4 bases from V and 4 bases from J, the junction contained 6 bases not matched to a gene. This CDR3 is built from 15 residues. Germline loops: CDR1 SGHNT, CDR2 YYREEE (reference sequence).

V usage is TRBV27 and J usage is TRBJ2-3, with a possible D match to TRBD2 (5 bases). V lost 5 bases to trimming and J lost 6 bases, with 12 bases between them. This CDR3 has 13 residues. Looked up from germline, CDR1 is MNHEY and CDR2 is SMNVEV (reference sequence). In DNA, the CDR3 is TGTGCCAGCAGTCCCGGGATAAGGGATACGCAGTATTTT. Amino acids: CASSPGIRDTQYF.

This chain joins TRBV27 and TRBJ1-3; possibly TRBD1 for D (5 bases). The CDR3 totals 13 residues. Germline V CDR1 and CDR2: MNHEY, SMNVEV (reference sequence). The CDR3 protein is CAIQGALGNTIYF. The DNA of the CDR3 is TGTGCAATCCAAGGGGCGCTAGGAAACACCATATATTTT.

The chain combines TRBV19 with TRBJ1-5; D is ambiguous. V lost 3 bases and J lost 0, with 12 bases in between. This CDR3 spans 16 amino acids. Germline-derived CDR1 and CDR2 are LNHDA and SQIVND (reference sequence). CDR3 loop: CASSITGIGSNQPQHF. The CDR3, as DNA: TGTGCCAGTAGTATTACGGGGATCGGTAGCAATCAGCCCCAGCATTTT.

Only a few counts were recorded for this clone. For the CDR3, the DNA is TGTGCCTGGAGTGTATCCCAGAACACTGAAGCTTTCTTT. This sequence encodes CAWSVSQNTEAFF. The V call is TRBV30, the J call TRBJ1-1; D is undetermined. The length of the CDR3 is 13 residues. The germline CDR1 and CDR2 sequences are GTSNPN and SVGIG (reference sequence). V was shortened by 0 bases and J by 1 base, with 6 bases between the two germline ends.